This TCR beta chain comes out of a study of cytomegalovirus exposure and HLA in healthy donors. The protocol was immunoSEQ multiplex PCR, while the TCRdb copy is restricted to in-frame clones and leaves out a portion. The sample lists fewer than 150,000 clones; roughly 88% were seen once. This clone appeared once. Antigen unknown. Notes on the study in general: A few chains tied to CMV proved CMV antigen-specific in vitro.

CDR1 is SGHVS, CDR2 FNYEAQ, per germline. V was clipped by 5 bases and J by 0 bases, with 17 bases between them. This CDR3 spans 17 amino acids. The donors were in the approximately 120-subject validation cohort; that cohort was separate from the roughly 620-subject first cohort. This chain joins TRBV7-6 and TRBJ1-3, with a weak D call TRBD1 (6 bases). Source material: PBMCs. This TCR was sampled from a man in his late teens or twenties in good health and CMV-seronegative. The CDR3 DNA reads TGTGCCAGCAGCGCACGCACACTGACAGGCTCTGGAAACACCATATATTTT. It encodes CASSARTLTGSGNTIYF.